The next 23 T cell receptor beta chains were all read from a single sample in a study of cytomegalovirus exposure and HLA in healthy donors. PCR was performed using 60 Vbeta and 13 Jbeta primers. Profiled with immunoSEQ multiplex PCR; TCRdb holds only in-frame clones, not every one. The table lists roughly 120,000 clones, 79% of them singletons. Material for sequencing was PBMCs. The receptors here all came from a man aged 25 to 40 in good health and CMV-seropositive.

This chain connects TRBV7-4 to TRBJ2-7; 9 bases match TRBD2. This CDR3 has 17 residues. CDR1 and CDR2 (germline): SGHVT, SQSDAQ. V gave up 3 bases and J gave up 2 bases; unmatched junction bases: 11. The CDR3 bases are TGTGCCAGCAGCTTCCCCGGACTAGCGCTCATCCCCTACGAGCAGTACTTC. Translating gives CASSFPGLALIPYEQYF. The variable domain in full, completed from reference TRBV7-4 and TRBJ2-7, reads GAGVSQSPRYKVAKRGRDVALRCDSISGHVTLYWYRQTLGQGSEVLTYSQSDAQRDKSGRPSGRFSAERPERSVSTLKIQRTEQGDSAVYLCASSFPGLALIPYEQYFGPGTRLTVT.

The chain links TRBV19 to TRBJ1-6; D gene uncertain. The germline gives CDR1 LNHDA, CDR2 SQIVND (reference sequence). Trimming shortened V by 8 bases and J by 2 bases, and 4 bases separated the two germline ends. This CDR3 region has 12 residues. CDR3 protein: CASSTYNSPLHF. The CDR3 nucleotides are TGTGCCAGTTCTACCTATAATTCACCCCTCCACTTT.

This chain connects TRBV2 to TRBJ1-2; TRBD1 is a possible D gene (5 bases). Trimming shortened V by 7 bases and J by 4 bases, and 19 bases separated the two germline ends. The CDR3 length is 15 residues. Germline V gene sequence: CDR1 SNHLY, CDR2 FYNNEI. CDR3 loop: CASTQGRGSGYGYTF. The CDR3 nucleotides read TGTGCCAGCACCCAAGGGAGGGGCAGCGGCTATGGCTACACCTTC.

This clone came up a few times. The rearrangement joins TRBV14 to TRBJ2-3; D may be TRBD2 (6 bases). CDR1 is SGHDN and CDR2 is FVKESK in the germline V gene. The CDR3 covers 15 residues. Trimming removed 4 bases at V and 4 bases at J, with 15 bases between. The CDR3: CASSPLGGIADTQYF. In nucleotides, the CDR3 is TGTGCCAGCAGCCCCCTCGGGGGAATCGCAGATACGCAGTATTTT. The full variable domain, its missing parts supplied by reference TRBV14 and TRBJ2-3, is EAGVTQFPSHSVIEKGQTVTLRCDPISGHDNLYWYRRVMGKEIKFLLHFVKESKQDESGMPNNRFLAERTGGTYSTLKVQPAELEDSGVYFCASSPLGGIADTQYFGPGTRLTVL.

The chain combines TRBV30 with TRBJ2-1, with 12 positions matching TRBD1. The CDR3 sequence is 14 residues long. Germline values: CDR1 GTSNPN, CDR2 SVGIG (reference sequence). V dropped 0 bases and J dropped 9; count of bases not matched to a gene: 3. CDR3 DNA sequence: TGTGCCTGGAGTGTTGGGACAGGGGGCTCTGAGCAGTTCTTC. Translating it yields CAWSVGTGGSEQFF.

V gene TRBV6-1 combines with J gene TRBJ1-6; no clear D. Germline V gene lookup returns CDR1 MNHNS and CDR2 SASEGT. The CDR3 extends over 13 amino acids. Trimming shortened V by 3 bases and J by 6 bases, and 6 bases separated the two germline ends. The CDR3 region is CASSDLPNSPLHF. In nucleotides, the CDR3 is TGTGCCAGCAGTGACCTCCCTAATTCACCCCTCCACTTT.

This clone showed up just once. V gene TRBV18 combines with J gene TRBJ2-3; the D is unclear. The CDR3 covers 15 residues. CDR1 is KGHSH, CDR2 LQKENI, per germline. With 0 bases removed from V and 2 bases from J, the gap between germline ends came to 9 bases. The CDR3 spells CASSPPSSITDTQYF. DNA of the CDR3: TGTGCCAGCTCACCACCATCGTCTATCACAGATACGCAGTATTTT.

The CDR3 spells CASSTRGDTQYF. As DNA, the CDR3 is TGTGCCAGCAGCACGCGGGGAGATACGCAGTATTTT. The chain uses TRBV13 and TRBJ2-3; maybe TRBD2 (6 bases). This CDR3 is 12 amino acids long. Trimming stripped 5 bases from V and 5 bases from J, with 8 bases between. Per germline, CDR1 PRHDT and CDR2 FYEKMQ (reference sequence).

The chain uses TRBV7-2 and TRBJ2-1; possible D gene TRBD1, 6 bases. The germline V and J ends were trimmed by 5 bases and 8 bases, with 19 bases remaining between them. The CDR3 loop spans 15 amino acids. Germline assignment: CDR1 SGHTA and CDR2 FQGNSA. The CDR3 protein is CASSLTGFEYHEQFF. The CDR3 bases are TGTGCCAGCAGCCTTACAGGGTTTGAGTACCATGAGCAGTTCTTC.

The V gene is TRBV7-2, the J gene TRBJ2-2, with D possibly being TRBD2 (7 bases). CDR3 length equals 14 residues. CDR1 is SGHTA and CDR2 is FQGNSA in the germline V gene. V was trimmed by 5 bases and J by 10 bases, leaving 17 bases between them. CDR3 residues: CASSTGTTVTELFF. Here the CDR3 DNA reads TGTGCCAGCAGCACAGGGACTACAGTCACGGAGCTGTTTTTT.

This clone has just one count. The DNA of the CDR3 is TGTGCCAGCAGGAACGGACAGAGACAAATCTATGGCTACACCTTC. Translated, it gives CASRNGQRQIYGYTF. V is TRBV7-2 and J is TRBJ1-2, with D tentatively TRBD1 (6 bases). V was trimmed by 6 bases and J by 4 bases, leaving 18 bases between them. The length of the CDR3 is 15 residues. Germline CDR1 SGHTA, CDR2 FQGNSA.

J is TRBJ2-4 and V is TRBV4-1; 8 positions match TRBD2. V trimming: 2 bases; J trimming: 2 bases; junction bases outside the gene matches: 8. Germline V gene lookup returns CDR1 MGHRA and CDR2 YSYEKL. CDR3 length equals 17 residues. The CDR3 DNA sequence: TGCGCCAGCAGCCAAATCATTAGCGGGGCCCCCAAAAACATTCAGTACTTC. Translation: CASSQIISGAPKNIQYF.

In its sample, this clone was seen a few times. The CDR3 sequence is CASRGGRANYGYTF. The CDR3 bases are TGTGCCAGCCGAGGGGGGAGGGCTAACTATGGCTACACCTTC. The genes are TRBV6-1 and TRBJ1-2; D perhaps matches TRBD1 (6 bases). Trimming left V 8 bases short and J 0 bases short, with 13 bases between. Germline CDR1 and CDR2: MNHNS and SASEGT. The CDR3 is 14 amino acids.

The CDR3 reads CASSLQKGTALTPYEQYF. The CDR3 nucleotides read TGTGCCAGCAGCCTCCAAAAAGGGACAGCTCTTACCCCTTACGAGCAGTACTTC. The V call is TRBV7-9, the J call TRBJ2-7; 7 nucleotides line up with TRBD1. V lost 5 bases to trimming and J lost 4 bases; unmatched junction nucleotides: 20. Looked up from germline, CDR1 is SEHNR and CDR2 is FQNEAQ (reference sequence). The CDR3 runs 18 residues.

V gene TRBV18 combines with J gene TRBJ1-4; D unclear. CDR3 length: 16 residues. The germline V gene encodes CDR1 KGHSH and CDR2 LQKENI. Trimming took off 6 bases at V and 6 bases at J, with 20 bases between the two ends. CDR3 loop: CASSLNVRGSDEKLFF. The CDR3 nucleotides read TGTGCCAGCTCCCTAAACGTACGGGGTTCGGATGAAAAACTGTTTTTT.

This clone was detected only once. The chain joins TRBV5-4 to TRBJ2-5, with 7 bases matching TRBD2. CDR1 is SGHNT, CDR2 YYREEE, per germline (reference sequence). The CDR3 consists of 16 residues. Trimming took 2 bases from V and 5 from J; bases not matched to a gene: 12. The CDR3 DNA sequence: TGTGCCAGCAGCTTCAGGACGGGCACCGGGGGGGAGACCCAGTACTTC. It is translated as CASSFRTGTGGETQYF.

The genes are TRBV6-1 and TRBJ1-6; the D is unclear. Germline values: CDR1 MNHNS, CDR2 SASEGT. CDR3 length equals 13 residues. Trimming left V 3 bases short and J 10 bases short, with 10 bases between. The CDR3 spells CASSESPRSPLHF. CDR3 sequence (DNA): TGTGCCAGCAGTGAGAGTCCCCGGTCACCCCTCCACTTT.

Worth noting for this clone: No conserved phenylalanine or tryptophan ends this CDR3, so it is likely a read error. It is unclear where the CDR3 begins or ends on the DNA, so no DNA is shown, and the CDR3 is as TCRdb lists it. This chain joins TRBV6-5 and TRBJ2-7; TRBD1, the table's D call, was not compared with the DNA. The CDR3 contains 11 residues when both ends are counted. CDR1 MNHEY and CDR2 SVGAGI come from the germline V gene. This chain's CDR3 is CASSYSTGAVI.

This clone was detected only once. The gene calls are TRBV5-1 and TRBJ2-7, with a weak D call TRBD1 (6 bases). V lost 4 bases to trimming and J lost 4 bases, with 18 bases between them. The CDR3 is made up of 15 amino acids. Germline loops: CDR1 SGHRS, CDR2 YFSETQ. CDR3 protein: CASSPKGDPAYEQYF. DNA of the CDR3: TGCGCCAGCAGCCCCAAGGGGGACCCCGCGTACGAGCAGTACTTC.

The chain recombines TRBV30 with TRBJ2-1, with 7 bases that match TRBD2. This CDR3 contains 15 residues. J lost 2 bases, V lost 1 base, and 5 bases had no gene match. Germline V gives CDR1 GTSNPN, CDR2 SVGIG (reference sequence). The DNA of the CDR3 is TGTGCCTGGAGTGCAGGGCTAGCGGCCTACAATGAGCAGTTCTTC. Its translation is CAWSAGLAAYNEQFF. The full variable domain, its missing parts supplied by reference TRBV30 and TRBJ2-1, is SQTIHQWPATLVQPVGSPLSLECTVEGTSNPNLYWYRQAAGRGLQLLFYSVGIGQISSEVPQNLSASRPQDRQFILSSKKLLLSDSGFYLCAWSAGLAAYNEQFFGPGTRLTVL.

The chain's CDR3 is CASSSDRVRTYEQYF. Written as DNA, the CDR3 is TGTGCCAGCAGCAGCGACAGGGTAAGAACCTACGAGCAGTACTTC. The chain has TRBV7-2 and TRBJ2-7; TRBD1 matches 7 bases. CDR1 and CDR2 (germline): SGHTA, FQGNSA. V trimming: 5 bases; J trimming: 2 bases; junction bases outside the gene matches: 9. The length of the CDR3 is 15 residues.

This chain connects TRBV6-5 to TRBJ2-7; TRBD2 agrees at 8 bases. CDR1 and CDR2 (germline): MNHEY, SVGAGI. Trimming removed 0 bases from V and 1 base from J; junction bases left unmatched: 2. This CDR3 is built from 15 residues. The CDR3 loop reads CASSYSAGASYEQYF. The CDR3 region has the DNA TGTGCCAGCAGTTACTCAGCGGGGGCGTCCTACGAGCAGTACTTC.

The chain recombines TRBV7-8 with TRBJ1-1, with 7 bases that match TRBD1. With 2 bases clipped from V and 11 bases from J, the junction kept 11 bases outside the gene matches. Germline V gene data show CDR1 as SGHVS and CDR2 as FQNEAQ. The CDR3 has 14 amino acids. The CDR3 protein is CASSLTGTAFQAFF. The CDR3 nucleotides read TGTGCCAGCAGCTTAACCGGGACAGCCTTTCAGGCTTTCTTT.